The clone carrying this TCR beta chain was recorded a few times. This entry comes from a study of blood T cell repertoires in COVID-19. Looking at the study overall: The United States, Italy and Spain were the sources of the acute and convalescent COVID-19 samples.

Measured with immunoSEQ multiplex PCR; TCRdb has only the in-frame clones, and not every one. The top ten clones hold under 3.5% of a sample with around 300,000 clones, just over 85% of them seen once. The germline gives CDR1 SEHNR, CDR2 FQNEAQ (reference sequence). CDR3 length equals 14 residues. V was cut by 7 bases and J by 3 bases, with 15 bases left in between. This TCR was sampled from a woman aged 25-40 years with active or convalescent COVID-19. The chain uses TRBV7-9 and TRBJ1-2; TRBD1 might be the D (5 bases). The source material was peripheral blood. The CDR3: CASTLGQGDYGYTF. The CDR3 DNA follows: TGTGCCAGCACCCTGGGGCAGGGTGACTATGGCTACACCTTC.